The 12 T cell receptor beta chains below come from one sample, sequenced in a study of T cell repertoires in cytomegalovirus infection. TCRdb recomputed calls from the reads with MiXCR, one row per CDR3 protein. The sample lists about 500,000 distinct CDR3 sequences, more than 30% seen once, with roughly 17% in the top ten. No antigen has been assigned to these receptors. The sample in question was cultured PBMCs, obtained from culture after CMV antigen stimulation. The receptors were gathered from a human donor in good health (CMV status not recorded). Some clones in this sample may be carry-over from other donors' samples.

This chain links TRBV7-9 with TRBJ2-1; possible D gene TRBD1, 6 bases. Trimming stripped 3 bases from V and 12 bases from J, with 15 bases between. Germline V lookup: CDR1 SEHNR, CDR2 FQNEAQ (reference sequence). This CDR3 comprises 13 residues. CDR3 nucleotides: TGTGCCAGCAGCTTCGAGGGGACACAGTGGCAGTTCTTC. It codes for CASSFEGTQWQFF.

The rearrangement uses TRBV23-1 and TRBJ2-7; D perhaps matches TRBD1 (5 bases). TRBV23-1 counts as an open reading frame of uncertain function. This CDR3 spans 14 amino acids. Trimming shortened V by 4 bases and J by 1 base, and 11 bases separated the two germline ends. The CDR3 DNA is TGCGCCAGCAGTCTGACGCAGGGTTCCTACGAGCAGTACGTC. Protein sequence: CASSLTQGSYEQYV.

The V gene is TRBV4-1, the J gene TRBJ2-1; 9 positions agree with TRBD2. Germline CDR1 is MGHRA and CDR2 is YSYEKL. This CDR3 region has 17 residues. V shed 0 bases, J shed 4 bases, and the junction held 7 bases outside the gene matches. The CDR3 loop is CASSQDSSSGIYNEQFF. The DNA for the CDR3 is TGCGCCAGCAGCCAAGATTCGTCTAGCGGGATATACAATGAGCAGTTCTTC.

J is TRBJ2-1 and V is TRBV19; 7 nucleotides match TRBD2. The CDR3 runs to 14 residues. Germline CDR1 and CDR2: LNHDA and SQIVND (reference sequence). After removal of 1 base from V and 6 bases from J, the junction contained 3 bases not matched to a gene. The chain's CDR3 is CASSIGASGNEQFF. As DNA, the CDR3 is TGTGCCAGTAGTATAGGGGCTAGCGGCAATGAGCAGTTCTTC.

This clonotype was counted only a few times. V is TRBV20-1 and J is TRBJ2-1; perhaps TRBD2 as D (5 bases). The CDR3 spans 13 residues. V lost 2 bases, J lost 10 bases, and 15 bases lay in between. Germline CDR1 DFQATT, CDR2 SNEGSKA (reference sequence). In DNA form, the CDR3 reads TGCAGTGCTAGAAAGGTAGCCGGGGAGGAGCAGTTCTTC. It yields the protein CSARKVAGEEQFF.

This clonotype was seen only a few times. This chain connects TRBV6-1 to TRBJ1-1, with D perhaps matching TRBD1 (6 bases). The CDR3 covers 15 residues. With 5 bases removed from V and 3 bases from J, the gap between germline ends came to 16 bases. CDR1 and CDR2 from the germline V gene are MNHNS and SASEGT. This CDR3 reads CASSILQGTDTEAFF. Written as DNA, the CDR3 is TGTGCCAGCAGTATACTTCAGGGGACGGACACTGAAGCTTTCTTT.

This clonotype was recorded many times. At one end the junction does not follow the germline gene, possibly because of a read error. CDR3 bases: TGTGCTAGCAGCTTAGAGCGTACAGATACGCAGTATTTT. Its translation is CASSLERTDTQYF. The chain combines TRBV7-6 with TRBJ2-3; no firm D call. CDR1 SGHVS and CDR2 FNYEAQ come from the germline V gene. The CDR3 runs 13 residues. Full variable domain (outside the CDR3, taken from reference TRBV7-6 and TRBJ2-3): GAGVSQSPRYKVTKRGQDVALRCDPISGHVSLYWYRQALGQGPEFLTYFNYEAQQDKSGLPNDRFSAERPEGSISTLTIQRTEQRDSAMYRCASSLERTDTQYFGPGTRLTVL.

This chain joins TRBV12-3 or TRBV12-4 and TRBJ2-2; TRBD2 matches 14 bases. V shed 5 bases and J 7 bases; nucleotides not matched to a gene: 9. The CDR3 has 17 residues. The CDR3 nucleotides read TGTGCCAGCAGTACGGGACTAGCGGGAGTAGGTGGCGGGGAGCTGTTTTTT. Translating it yields CASSTGLAGVGGGELFF.

The V call is TRBV4-1, the J call TRBJ2-1, with a possible D match to TRBD2 (6 bases). CDR1 is MGHRA, CDR2 YSYEKL, per germline. CDR3 size: 15 residues. The V and J ends lost 2 bases and 8 bases respectively, with 16 bases between them. The CDR3 nucleotides are TGCGCCAGCAGCCAACAAAGCGGGCAGAGCGATGAGCAGTTCTTC. It translates to CASSQQSGQSDEQFF.

The V and J genes are TRBV19 and TRBJ2-7, with TRBD2 identical over 9 bases. The CDR3 contains 13 residues. Germline CDR1 reads LNHDA; CDR2 reads SQIVND (reference sequence). J lost 5 bases, V lost 6 bases, and 5 bases had no gene match. The CDR3 here is CASSAGGFNEQYV. The DNA for the CDR3 is TGTGCCAGTAGCGCGGGGGGGTTCAACGAGCAGTACGTC.

The table lists this clonotype with a count of one. The chain recombines TRBV5-6 with TRBJ2-1; tentative D call: TRBD2 (5 bases). The CDR3 spans 13 residues. Trimming removed 0 bases from V and 8 bases from J, with 9 bases in between. The V gene's germline CDR1 is SGHDT and CDR2 YYEEEE. CDR3 protein: CASSLVSVHEQFF. The DNA for the CDR3 is TGTGCCAGCAGCTTGGTTAGCGTCCATGAGCAGTTCTTC.

Only one count was recorded for this clonotype. DNA of the CDR3: TGTGCCAGCTCAACCGGGACTAGCGGGTTTAATGAGCAGTTCTTC. This sequence encodes CASSTGTSGFNEQFF. The chain combines TRBV18 with TRBJ2-1; TRBD2 matches at 12 bases. Trimming at V came to 5 bases and at J to 7 bases, leaving 6 bases not matched to a gene. The CDR3 covers 15 residues. The germline V gene has CDR1 KGHSH and CDR2 LQKENI.